The 4 T cell receptor beta chains below come from one sample, sequenced in a study of blood T cell repertoires in COVID-19 (dated by TCRdb to 2018 to 2021). The method was the immunoSEQ multiplex PCR assay. TCRdb mirrors the immuneACCESS table, restricted to in-frame sequences. Some clones are absent from its copies; in checked studies, under half trace to an unresolved V gene, and the reason for the others is unknown. Recorded for this sample are under 150,000 clones; approximately 85% of them occurred a single time. The ten largest account for 3.4% of the sample. The sequenced sample was peripheral blood. Receptors originate from a man between 40 and 49 years old with acute or convalescent COVID-19.

The chain uses TRBV6-5 and TRBJ2-3; 8 nucleotides align to TRBD2. The germline V gene encodes CDR1 MNHEY and CDR2 SVGAGI. This CDR3 has 14 amino acids. V lost 8 bases, J lost 2 bases, and 6 bases stayed unmatched. The CDR3, as DNA: TGTGCCAGCGGCGGGGGGATCGTCACAGATACGCAGTATTTT. This encodes CASGGGIVTDTQYF.

The V call is TRBV19, the J call TRBJ2-4; TRBD1 aligns across 7 bases. Germline V CDR1 and CDR2: LNHDA, SQIVND (reference sequence). This CDR3 is built from 14 residues. Trimming took 4 bases from V and 5 from J; bases not matched to a gene: 5. The CDR3 DNA reads TGTGCCAGTAGTAAGTGGCAGGGGGAAAACATTCAGTACTTC. It codes for CASSKWQGENIQYF.

This clone was found once. The CDR3, as DNA: TGTGCCAGCAGCGTCGGACAGCTCCAAGAGACCCAGTACTTC. This encodes CASSVGQLQETQYF. The chain carries TRBV9 and TRBJ2-5; D may be TRBD1 (6 bases). This CDR3 is built from 14 residues. Looked up from germline, CDR1 is SGDLS and CDR2 is YYNGEE. The V and J ends lost 2 bases and 1 base respectively, with 9 bases between them.

The chain combines TRBV7-3 with TRBJ2-3; TRBD1 is a possible D gene (5 bases). Trimming removed 1 base from V and 3 bases from J, with 11 bases in between. This CDR3 comprises 15 residues. In germline, CDR1 is SGHTA, CDR2 FQGTGA. The CDR3 region has the DNA TGTGCCAGCAGCTTAATAAGGGGCACAACAGATACGCAGTATTTT. Encoded protein: CASSLIRGTTDTQYF.